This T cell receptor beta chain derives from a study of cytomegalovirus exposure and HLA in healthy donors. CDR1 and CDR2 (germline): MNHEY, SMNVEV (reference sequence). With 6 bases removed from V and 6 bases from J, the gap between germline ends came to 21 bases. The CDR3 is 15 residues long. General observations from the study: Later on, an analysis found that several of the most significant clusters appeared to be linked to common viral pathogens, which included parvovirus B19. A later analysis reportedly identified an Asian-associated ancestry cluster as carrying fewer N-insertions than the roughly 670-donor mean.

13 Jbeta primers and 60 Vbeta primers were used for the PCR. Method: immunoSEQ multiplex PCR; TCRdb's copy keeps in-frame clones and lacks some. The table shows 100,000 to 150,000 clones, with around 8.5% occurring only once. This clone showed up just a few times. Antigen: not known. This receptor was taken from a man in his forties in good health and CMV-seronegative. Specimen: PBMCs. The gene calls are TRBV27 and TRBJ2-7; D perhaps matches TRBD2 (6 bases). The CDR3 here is CASSLSPGEDCEQYF. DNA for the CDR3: TGTGCCAGCAGCCTCTCCCCGGGGGAGGACTGCGAGCAGTACTTC.